This TCR beta chain originates from a study of cytotoxic CD8 clonotypes in ibrutinib-treated CLL. Study results and caveats: Patients with sustained remission and those progressing were sampled at differing times. Clonality increased at ibrutinib response, then returned toward baseline at progression.

For TCR beta libraries, about 2 micrograms of genomic DNA were obtained from cryopreserved PBMCs. Comment on this clone: Its antigen is undetermined.

The method was immunoSEQ multiplex PCR; TCRdb's version includes in-frame clones alone and lacks a portion of them. Seen here are approximately 210,000 clones, about two thirds observed once, and the top ten hold around an eighth. The germline V gene encodes CDR1 MGHRA and CDR2 YSYEKL. CDR3 length equals 13 residues. V was pared by 1 base and J by 5 bases, with 8 bases between. The origin of this receptor is a human donor with chronic lymphocytic leukemia. The chain recombines TRBV4-1 with TRBJ2-5, with D unclear. The sequenced sample was PBMCs, obtained after 24 months of ibrutinib treatment. This chain's CDR3 is CASSQASFETQYF. The CDR3 DNA is TGCGCCAGCAGCCAAGCCTCTTTTGAGACCCAGTACTTC.